These 3 T cell receptor beta chains originate from one sample sequenced in a study of PD-1 blockade in classical Hodgkin lymphoma. TCRdb's table, derived via immunoSEQ multiplex PCR, lists solely in-frame clones and lacks some. The sample contains some 30,000 clones, around 71% of which appear only once. All the patients suffered relapse after autologous stem cell transplantation, and brentuximab vedotin exposure differed. Source: peripheral blood mononuclear cells (PBMCs), taken before the second cycle of nivolumab. These receptors were taken from a human donor with classical Hodgkin lymphoma.

The chain carries TRBV28 and TRBJ1-2, with D tentatively TRBD1 (5 bases). CDR1 and CDR2 from the germline V gene are MDHEN and SYDVKM. This CDR3 region has 11 residues. Trimming shortened V by 3 bases and J by 7 bases, and 6 bases separated the two germline ends. CDR3: CASSFRGGYTF. For the CDR3, the DNA is TGTGCCAGCAGTTTTAGGGGTGGCTACACCTTC.

V gene TRBV5-6 combines with J gene TRBJ2-5; D is possibly TRBD1 (5 bases). V lost 2 bases and J 5 bases, leaving 16 bases between the germline ends. Germline V gene data show CDR1 as SGHDT and CDR2 as YYEEEE. CDR3 length equals 15 residues. The CDR3 bases are TGTGCCAGCAGCTTTGGCTCAGGGTTATTCGAGACCCAGTACTTC. This translates into CASSFGSGLFETQYF.

The rearrangement links TRBV19 to TRBJ1-1; TRBD1 aligns across 9 bases. The CDR3 is made up of 12 amino acids. Germline loops: CDR1 LNHDA, CDR2 SQIVND (reference sequence). V lost 3 bases to trimming and J lost 11 bases; unmatched junction nucleotides: 4. CDR3 sequence (DNA): TGTGCCAGTAGTATTGACAGGGGGGAGGCTTTCTTT. Protein sequence: CASSIDRGEAFF.